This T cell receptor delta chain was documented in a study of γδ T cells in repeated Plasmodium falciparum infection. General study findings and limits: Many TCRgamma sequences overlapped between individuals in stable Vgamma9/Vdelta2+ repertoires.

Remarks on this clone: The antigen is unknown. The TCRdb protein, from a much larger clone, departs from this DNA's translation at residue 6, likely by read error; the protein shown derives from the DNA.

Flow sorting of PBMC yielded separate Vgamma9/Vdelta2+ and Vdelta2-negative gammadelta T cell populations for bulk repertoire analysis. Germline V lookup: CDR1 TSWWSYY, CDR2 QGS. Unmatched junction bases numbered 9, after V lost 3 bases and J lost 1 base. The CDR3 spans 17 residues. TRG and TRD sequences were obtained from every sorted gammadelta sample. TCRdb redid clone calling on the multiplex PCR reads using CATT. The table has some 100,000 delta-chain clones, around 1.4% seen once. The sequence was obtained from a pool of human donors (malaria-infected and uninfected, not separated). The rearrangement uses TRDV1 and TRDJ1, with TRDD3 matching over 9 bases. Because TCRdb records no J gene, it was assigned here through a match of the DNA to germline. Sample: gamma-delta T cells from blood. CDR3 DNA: TGTGCTCTTGGGGACGTCTCTGGGGGATTCCTCACCGATAAACTCATCTTT. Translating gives CALGDVSGGFLTDKLIF.